This T cell receptor beta chain comes out of a study of tumor-infiltrating lymphocytes in primary liver carcinoma. Each 20-30 mg portion of unsorted bulk tissue served as the source for co-extraction of RNA and DNA. Surgeons treated the primary liver carcinoma of the patients by surgical resection. The authors made TCR beta cDNA from roughly 480 ng total RNA with a constant-region primer. Three-round nested multiplex PCR performed with slightly modified ARM-PCR produced the TCR beta libraries. In the first two PCR rounds, TRBV1-TRBV30 forward primers were paired with a C-beta reverse primer, and each round lasted approximately 10 cycles. One entry per CDR3 protein results from TCRdb running MiXCR on the multiplex PCR reads. The data show approximately 22,000 distinct CDR3 sequences, approximately 72% seen once. Turning to this clonotype: The junction shows a germline mismatch at one end, possibly a read error.

The CDR3 length is 17 residues. The germline gives CDR1 MNHEY, CDR2 SVGEGT. This sequence joins TRBV6-2 or TRBV6-3 and TRBJ1-5; D is unclear. This receptor was taken from a man aged 35 to 55 with primary liver carcinoma and hepatitis B virus infection. The sample taken for sequencing was liver tumor tissue from sampling region 1. The subset is: tumor region T1, superior pole. In DNA, the CDR3 is TGTGCCAGCACCCCTACAGAGGGAGCGTATAACAATCAGCCCCAACATTTT. Protein: CASTPTEGAYNNQPQHF.